A single sample gave rise to the 19 T cell receptor beta chains below, sequenced in a study of early T cells in non-severe SARS-CoV-2 infection. One entry per CDR3 protein, called by TCRdb with MiXCR from the 5' RACE reads. The sample lists tens of thousands of distinct CDR3 sequences, less than 11% occurring once. Sequenced input: whole blood. Receptors were obtained from an adult who was a healthcare worker with PCR-confirmed SARS-CoV-2 infection or an uninfected control (not recorded which).

At least ten counts were recorded for this clonotype. The chain carries TRBV3-1 and TRBJ2-7; TRBD2 aligns across 9 bases. CDR1 is LGHDT and CDR2 is YNNKEL in the germline V gene (reference sequence). The CDR3 length is 13 residues. V lost 4 bases and J lost 3; bases outside the gene matches: 1. CDR3: CASSRTSDYEQYF. CDR3 sequence (DNA): TGTGCCAGCAGCCGGACTAGCGACTACGAGCAGTACTTC.

Points on this clonotype: Being one base from a much bigger clone, this may be a read error. CDR3 loop: CSASSGGAVADTQYF. CDR3 DNA: TGCAGTGCCAGTAGCGGGGGGGCCGTCGCAGATACGCAGTATTTT. The chain couples TRBV20-1 to TRBJ2-3; 11 nucleotides match TRBD2. Looked up from germline, CDR1 is DFQATT and CDR2 is SNEGSKA (reference sequence). The CDR3 loop spans 15 amino acids. The J segment lost 4 bases and the V segment lost 6 bases, leaving 9 bases of the junction unmatched.

This clonotype was observed many times. The rearrangement uses TRBV6-6 and TRBJ1-2; 9 bases are shared with TRBD1. Trimming removed 0 bases from V and 8 bases from J; junction bases left unmatched: 7. Germline assignment: CDR1 MNHNY and CDR2 SVGAGI (reference sequence). This CDR3 has 15 residues. CDR3 nucleotides: TGTGCCAGCAGTTACTCGCCGGGACAGGGAGGCGGCTACACCTTC. It translates to CASSYSPGQGGGYTF.

This clonotype came up many times. V is TRBV14 and J is TRBJ1-2; no definite D call. The germline V gene has CDR1 SGHDN and CDR2 FVKESK. CDR3 length: 15 residues. V was shortened by 5 bases and J by 8 bases, with 21 bases between the two germline ends. This chain's CDR3 is CASSYGLGPLEGYTF. In DNA form, the CDR3 reads TGTGCCAGCAGCTACGGACTCGGGCCCTTAGAGGGCTACACCTTC.

This clonotype appeared a few times. The genes are TRBV5-4 and TRBJ2-2, with 14 bases identical to TRBD2. The CDR3 is 16 amino acids. Losses at the gene ends were 5 bases for V and 5 bases for J; bases not matched to a gene: 5. In germline, CDR1 is SGHNT, CDR2 YYREEE (reference sequence). The CDR3 sequence is CASRTTSGRGTGELFF. The DNA for the CDR3 is TGTGCCAGCAGGACGACTAGCGGGAGGGGTACCGGGGAGCTGTTTTTT.

This chain uses TRBV13 with TRBJ2-3, with D perhaps assigned TRBD1 or TRBD2 (6 bases each). V lost 1 base, J lost 2 bases, and 13 bases lay in between. The CDR3 runs to 16 residues. The V gene's germline CDR1 is PRHDT and CDR2 FYEKMQ (reference sequence). In nucleotides, the CDR3 is TGTGCCAGCAGCTTAGCGAGGGGGGCCATCACAGATACGCAGTATTTT. It translates to CASSLARGAITDTQYF.

This clonotype appeared a few times. The chain is built from TRBV30 and TRBJ1-2, with D uncertain. Trimming cost V 1 base and J 0 bases, with 12 bases left between them. This CDR3 region has 15 residues. Germline CDR1 is GTSNPN and CDR2 is SVGIG (reference sequence). As DNA, the CDR3 is TGTGCCTGGAGTGACTACACCGAAGCTAACTATGGCTACACCTTC. Its translation is CAWSDYTEANYGYTF.

The sample holds many counts of this clonotype. CDR3 nucleotide sequence: TGTGCCAGCAGCCCGTACGGACAGCCCCAGCATTTT. Its translation: CASSPYGQPQHF. This chain uses TRBV7-2 with TRBJ1-5; no reliable D call. The V end was cut by 5 bases, the J end by 7 bases, with 9 bases between. The CDR3 totals 12 residues. Germline V gene data show CDR1 as SGHTA and CDR2 as FQGNSA.

The chain is built from TRBV12-3 or TRBV12-4 and TRBJ1-1; D unclear. The CDR3 runs 13 residues. V lost 2 bases to trimming and J lost 5 bases, with 9 bases between them. CDR3 bases: TGTGCCAGCAGTTTAACGGGGAGGACTGAAGCTTTCTTT. As protein: CASSLTGRTEAFF.

Ten or more counts support this clonotype. This chain connects TRBV7-2 to TRBJ2-2; 7 bases line up with TRBD2. The CDR3 extends over 15 amino acids. Germline CDR1 and CDR2: SGHTA and FQGNSA. With V trimmed by 4 bases and J by 5 bases, 7 bases remained unmatched. This CDR3 is CASSSPTSATGELFF. The CDR3 coding sequence is TGTGCCAGCAGCTCCCCTACTAGCGCGACCGGGGAGCTGTTTTTT.

This clonotype was counted between two and nine times. One end of the junction varies from germline; a read error may be responsible. The chain carries TRBV12-3 or TRBV12-4 and TRBJ2-1; 11 nucleotides line up with TRBD2. This CDR3 region has 12 residues. Written as DNA, the CDR3 is TGTGCCAGCAGGTTAGCGGGAGGGGAGCAGTTCTTC. Amino acids: CASRLAGGEQFF.

The genes are TRBV29-1 and TRBJ1-2; D is ambiguous. V gave up 4 bases and J gave up 2 bases, with 17 bases separating them. The CDR3 has 15 amino acids. Germline CDR1 is SQVTM and CDR2 is ANQGSEA. The CDR3 bases are TGCAGCGTTGTTACATGGGAGAAGGGCAACTATGGCTACACCTTC. Its translation is CSVVTWEKGNYGYTF.

This clonotype was detected a few times. The genes are TRBV11-2 and TRBJ2-1, with 13 bases aligning to TRBD2. The germline gives CDR1 SGHAT, CDR2 FQNNGV. With 5 bases clipped from V and 8 bases from J, the junction kept 6 bases outside the gene matches. The CDR3 has 15 amino acids. The CDR3 DNA reads as TGTGCCAGCAGCCTACTAGCGGGGGGGCCATATGAGCAGTTCTTC. Translating it yields CASSLLAGGPYEQFF.

This clonotype has ten or more counts. The rearrangement uses TRBV29-1 and TRBJ1-4; 10 bases are shared with TRBD1. J gave up 7 bases and V 7 bases, and 6 bases lay outside the gene matches. The V gene's germline CDR1 is SQVTM and CDR2 ANQGSEA. There are 13 residues in the CDR3. CDR3 nucleotides: TGCAGCGGAGGACAGGGGGGAACTGAAAAACTGTTTTTT. Residues: CSGGQGGTEKLFF.

The chain is built from TRBV5-1 and TRBJ2-2, with 11 nucleotides matching TRBD1. The CDR3 runs to 16 residues. Germline lookup yields CDR1 SGHRS and CDR2 YFSETQ. V shed 4 bases, J shed 4 bases, and the junction held 6 bases outside the gene matches. CDR3: CASSNGQGAVTGELFF. The CDR3 bases are TGCGCCAGCAGCAACGGACAGGGGGCTGTCACCGGGGAGCTGTTTTTT.

This clonotype was detected only a few times. The chain uses TRBV20-1 and TRBJ2-1, with D possibly TRBD2 on 5 matching bases. Looked up from germline, CDR1 is DFQATT and CDR2 is SNEGSKA (reference sequence). CDR3 length: 14 amino acids. The V end was cut by 0 bases, the J end by 4 bases, with 10 bases between. The CDR3 DNA follows: TGCAGTGCTAGAGATTCCCGGGAATACAATGAGCAGTTCTTC. It specifies CSARDSREYNEQFF.

The rearrangement links TRBV29-1 to TRBJ2-3; perhaps TRBD2 as D (5 bases). Between the trimmed V and J ends, which lost 5 bases and 0 bases, there was a span of 12 bases. CDR3 size: 14 residues. CDR1 and CDR2 from the germline V gene are SQVTM and ANQGSEA. The CDR3 DNA sequence: TGCAGCGTTAAACGGGAACACAGCACAGATACGCAGTATTTT. Protein sequence: CSVKREHSTDTQYF.

This clonotype was counted at least ten times. The rearrangement uses TRBV6-6 and TRBJ2-5; unclear D gene. Germline V gene lookup returns CDR1 MNHNY and CDR2 SVGAGI (reference sequence). CDR3 length: 12 residues. Trimming cost V 2 bases and J 5 bases, with 6 bases left between them. CDR3 protein: CASSYGSETQYF. Here the CDR3 DNA reads TGTGCCAGCAGTTACGGGTCTGAGACCCAGTACTTC.

The V call is TRBV12-3 or TRBV12-4, the J call TRBJ1-4; no firm D call. Trimming pared 4 bases from V and 8 bases from J, leaving 17 bases between. CDR3 length: 15 residues. The CDR3 sequence: CASSSGLAAGEKLFF. CDR3 sequence (DNA): TGTGCCAGCAGTTCCGGGTTGGCAGCAGGAGAAAAACTGTTTTTT.